This TCR beta chain is from a study of metastatic and nonmetastatic thyroid tumors. Every patient was untreated before thyroid surgery. CDR3 length: 14 amino acids. Germline CDR1 and CDR2: LGHDT and YNNKEL (reference sequence). V gave up 4 bases and J gave up 2 bases; unmatched junction bases: 2. This clone was observed at least ten times. TCRdb re-called clones from the PCR reads using MiXCR. The table has about 15,000 clones, 25% to 30% seen once; the top ten hold roughly 52%. The chain couples TRBV3-1 to TRBJ2-5, with 9 positions matching TRBD1. The clonotype originates from a male donor with papillary thyroid cancer or a benign thyroid nodule (not recorded which). Some clones in this sample may be carry-over from other donors' samples. Sequencing was carried out using tumor tissue. The CDR3: CASSLGTGQETQYF. CDR3 sequence (DNA): TGTGCCAGCAGCCTAGGGACAGGGCAAGAGACCCAGTACTTC.